The 8 T cell receptor beta chains in this list originate from one sample, sequenced in a study of T cells after yellow fever vaccination. TCRdb re-derived calls from the 5' RACE reads in MiXCR, one entry per CDR3 protein. The table lists about 350,000 distinct CDR3 sequences, about 9.9% of them singletons. The sample in question was PBMCs, obtained on the day of the first yellow fever vaccination. These receptors were collected from a man between 18 and 29 years old who received the YFV17D yellow fever vaccine.

This clonotype was counted only a few times. This chain links TRBV5-6 with TRBJ1-2, with unresolved D. The germline V and J ends were trimmed by 3 bases and 2 bases, with 11 bases remaining between them. From germline, CDR1 is SGHDT and CDR2 YYEEEE. The CDR3 totals 14 residues. The CDR3 DNA reads as TGTGCCAGCAGCTCCCTTTATTTCAACTATGGCTACACCTTC. It yields the protein CASSSLYFNYGYTF.

The V call is TRBV5-4, the J call TRBJ2-3; 10 bases line up with TRBD2. This CDR3 has 17 residues. V trimming: 10 bases; J trimming: 3 bases; junction bases outside the gene matches: 17. Germline V gene sequence: CDR1 SGHNT, CDR2 YYREEE (reference sequence). CDR3 in DNA: TGTGCCTACAGGCTAGCGGGGGCCGATAGCGGAACAGATACGCAGTATTTT. Amino acids: CAYRLAGADSGTDTQYF.

J is TRBJ2-1 and V is TRBV6-2 or TRBV6-3; D remains ambiguous. CDR1 is MNHEY and CDR2 is SVGEGT in the germline V gene. Trimming removed 5 bases at V and 6 bases at J, with 8 bases between. This CDR3 has 12 amino acids. CDR3 nucleotides: TGTGCCAGCAGTCATGATGTCAATGAGCAGTTCTTC. Amino acids: CASSHDVNEQFF.

This clonotype was counted only a few times. The chain uses TRBV12-3 or TRBV12-4 and TRBJ1-3; no firm D call. V lost 3 bases and J 4 bases, leaving 13 bases between the germline ends. The CDR3 has 15 amino acids. CDR3 nucleotides: TGTGCCAGCAGTTTGGTCTTGGGATCCGGAAACACCATATATTTT. Amino acid sequence: CASSLVLGSGNTIYF.

The table lists this clonotype with a few counts. The chain recombines TRBV5-1 with TRBJ2-3; D is perhaps TRBD1 or TRBD2 (5 bases each). The CDR3 has 14 residues. Trimming removed 4 bases at V and 1 base at J, with 10 bases between. The germline CDR1 and CDR2 sequences are SGHRS and YFSETQ. The CDR3 is CASSIRDGTDTQYF. CDR3 DNA: TGCGCCAGCAGCATCCGGGACGGCACAGATACGCAGTATTTT.

This clonotype has ten or more counts. The CDR3 sequence is CASSQDRNNEQFF. In DNA form, the CDR3 reads TGCGCCAGCAGCCAAGATAGAAACAATGAGCAGTTCTTC. The chain uses TRBV4-1 and TRBJ2-1, with no clear D. The CDR3 spans 13 residues. Germline V gene sequence: CDR1 MGHRA, CDR2 YSYEKL. V was clipped by 0 bases and J by 5 bases, with 5 bases between them.

This chain joins TRBV11-2 and TRBJ2-3; TRBD2 matches at 13 bases. The junction had 10 bases not matched to a gene; V was cut back by 5 bases and J by 2 bases. This CDR3 comprises 18 residues. The germline V gene encodes CDR1 SGHAT and CDR2 FQNNGV. In nucleotides, the CDR3 is TGTGCCAGCAGCGCGAGGACTAGCGGGGGAATAAACACAGATACGCAGTATTTT. Encoded protein: CASSARTSGGINTDTQYF.

This clonotype has only a few counts. V usage is TRBV6-5 and J usage is TRBJ1-2, with D possibly matching TRBD1 (5 bases). The CDR3 runs 15 residues. Per the germline V gene, CDR1 is MNHEY and CDR2 is SVGAGI. V lost 2 bases and J 8 bases, leaving 18 bases between the germline ends. CDR3 nucleotide sequence: TGTGCCAGCAGTTACCCCTCGGGGGTAATCGGGGGCTACACCTTC. This codes for CASSYPSGVIGGYTF.